The rows below give T cell receptor beta chains drawn from one sample of a study of Graves' ophthalmopathy and Graves' hyperthyroidism. TCRdb independently ran MiXCR on the multiplex PCR reads; one entry per CDR3 protein. The sample has some 350,000 distinct CDR3 sequences; roughly 15% are singletons. Sequencing was done on a sample of peripheral blood. These TCRs come from an adult woman with stable Graves' hyperthyroidism. The CDR3 runs from the conserved cysteine through the conserved F or W. Each record gives: CDR3 protein, CDR3 DNA, clone size, V gene, J gene, D gene. The D gene is left open where the match is weak. Clone sizes are given selectively: once, few, many, or a class where the clone is expanded.

CDR3aa: CASSVGHSSYEQYF
CDR3nt: TGTGCCAGCAGCGTAGGTCATTCCTCCTACGAGCAGTACTTC
abundance: many
v_gene: TRBV9
j_gene: TRBJ2-7
d_gene: -

CDR3aa: CSASSTNSNQPQHF
CDR3nt: TGCAGTGCTAGCAGTACGAATAGCAATCAGCCCCAGCATTTT
abundance: many
v_gene: TRBV20-1
j_gene: TRBJ1-5
d_gene: -

CDR3aa: CASSGLAGVLPGELFF
CDR3nt: TGTGCCAGCAGCGGACTAGCGGGAGTTCTCCCCGGGGAGCTGTTTTTT
abundance: -
v_gene: TRBV2
j_gene: TRBJ2-2
d_gene: TRBD2

CDR3aa: CASRVQGSGANVLTF
CDR3nt: TGTGCCAGCAGAGTACAGGGCTCTGGGGCCAACGTCCTGACTTTC
abundance: many
v_gene: TRBV28
j_gene: TRBJ2-6
d_gene: -

CDR3aa: CASSLGGPHTEAFF
CDR3nt: TGTGCCAGCAGCCTGGGGGGTCCCCACACTGAAGCTTTCTTT
abundance: many
v_gene: TRBV12-3/TRBV12-4
j_gene: TRBJ1-1
d_gene: -

CDR3aa: CASSSPLGTGYRTEAFF
CDR3nt: TGTGCCAGCAGCTCACCACTCGGGACAGGGTACCGCACTGAAGCTTTCTTT
abundance: many
v_gene: TRBV11-2
j_gene: TRBJ1-1
d_gene: TRBD1

CDR3aa: CASSLVTGITGELFF
CDR3nt: TGCGCCAGCAGCTTGGTGACAGGGATCACCGGGGAGCTGTTTTTT
abundance: few
v_gene: TRBV5-1
j_gene: TRBJ2-2
d_gene: TRBD1

CDR3aa: CASSLPDRYSPLHF
CDR3nt: TGTGCCAGCAGTTTACCCGACAGATATTCACCCCTCCACTTT
abundance: many
v_gene: TRBV28
j_gene: TRBJ1-6
d_gene: -

CDR3aa: CASSLAGWQRGKTQYF
CDR3nt: TGTGCCAGCAGTTTGGCCGGGTGGCAGAGGGGAAAGACCCAGTACTTC
abundance: many
v_gene: TRBV28
j_gene: TRBJ2-5
d_gene: -

CDR3aa: CASSLEARGLYSPLHF
CDR3nt: TGTGCCAGCAGCTTAGAAGCCAGGGGGCTTTATTCACCCCTCCACTTT
abundance: many
v_gene: TRBV7-2
j_gene: TRBJ1-6
d_gene: TRBD1

CDR3aa: CASSQEVTYEQYF
CDR3nt: TGCGCCAGCAGCCAAGAAGTCACATACGAGCAGTACTTC
abundance: many
v_gene: TRBV4-3
j_gene: TRBJ2-7
d_gene: -

CDR3aa: CASSSPTLELYF
CDR3nt: TGTGCCAGCAGTTCGCCGACCCTAGAGTTGTACTTC
abundance: many
v_gene: TRBV27
j_gene: TRBJ2-7
d_gene: -

CDR3aa: CASSLAGTAYEQYF
CDR3nt: TGCGCCAGCAGCTTGGCTGGAACAGCCTACGAGCAGTACTTC
abundance: few
v_gene: TRBV5-1
j_gene: TRBJ2-7
d_gene: -

CDR3aa: CASSRRQGSHEQYF
CDR3nt: TGTGCCAGCAGTAGGCGACAGGGGTCCCACGAGCAGTACTTC
abundance: many
v_gene: TRBV6-5
j_gene: TRBJ2-7
d_gene: TRBD1

CDR3aa: CSAGLAGKQETQYF
CDR3nt: TGCAGTGCTGGACTAGCGGGAAAACAAGAGACCCAGTACTTC
abundance: many
v_gene: TRBV20-1
j_gene: TRBJ2-5
d_gene: TRBD2

CDR3aa: CGKLGQRVLISYEQYF
CDR3nt: TGCGGAAAACTCGGGCAGCGGGTCCTTATCTCCTACGAGCAGTACTTC
abundance: many
v_gene: TRBV6-2/TRBV6-3
j_gene: TRBJ2-7
d_gene: -

CDR3aa: CASSLEGFNADTQYF
CDR3nt: TGTGCCAGCAGTTTAGAGGGTTTTAACGCAGATACGCAGTATTTT
abundance: few
v_gene: TRBV27
j_gene: TRBJ2-3
d_gene: -

CDR3aa: CASSLVGYEQYF
CDR3nt: TGTGCCAGCAGCTTAGTCGGCTACGAGCAGTACTTC
abundance: many
v_gene: TRBV7-9
j_gene: TRBJ2-7
d_gene: -

CDR3aa: CASSLEGRGSGELFF
CDR3nt: TGTGCCAGTAGTCTGGAGGGGCGCGGTTCCGGGGAGCTGTTTTTT
abundance: few
v_gene: TRBV19
j_gene: TRBJ2-2
d_gene: -

CDR3aa: CASSIQGRDYGYTF
CDR3nt: TGTGCCAGTAGTATACAGGGACGGGACTATGGCTACACCTTC
abundance: few
v_gene: TRBV19
j_gene: TRBJ1-2
d_gene: -

CDR3aa: CASSPLSGNQPQHF
CDR3nt: TGTGCCAGCTCACCACTTTCTGGCAATCAGCCCCAGCATTTT
abundance: few
v_gene: TRBV18
j_gene: TRBJ1-5
d_gene: -

CDR3aa: CASSRQGGQPQHF
CDR3nt: TGTGCCAGCAGCAGACAGGGAGGTCAGCCCCAGCATTTT
abundance: many
v_gene: TRBV13
j_gene: TRBJ1-5
d_gene: TRBD1

CDR3aa: CASSIEWGAPEQYF
CDR3nt: TGTGCCAGTAGTATAGAGTGGGGGGCTCCCGAGCAGTACTTC
abundance: many
v_gene: TRBV19
j_gene: TRBJ2-7
d_gene: -

CDR3aa: CSAEYNYGYTF
CDR3nt: TGCAGTGCTGAGTATAACTATGGCTACACCTTC
abundance: many
v_gene: TRBV20-1
j_gene: TRBJ1-2
d_gene: -

CDR3aa: CASSNVAALAGTQYF
CDR3nt: TGTGCCAGCAGCAACGTAGCGGCGCTGGCGGGGACCCAGTACTTC
abundance: once
v_gene: TRBV11-2
j_gene: TRBJ2-5
d_gene: -

CDR3aa: CASSPLDSNQPQHF
CDR3nt: TGTGCCAGCAGTCCGTTAGATAGCAATCAGCCCCAGCATTTT
abundance: many
v_gene: TRBV6-1
j_gene: TRBJ1-5
d_gene: -

CDR3aa: CASSQDFWTGGYEQYF
CDR3nt: TGTGCCAGCAGCCAAGATTTTTGGACAGGAGGCTACGAGCAGTACTTC
abundance: few
v_gene: TRBV3-1
j_gene: TRBJ2-7
d_gene: TRBD1

CDR3aa: CSAQVRPYEQYF
CDR3nt: TGCAGTGCCCAAGTCCGGCCCTACGAGCAGTACTTC
abundance: many
v_gene: TRBV20-1
j_gene: TRBJ2-7
d_gene: -

CDR3aa: CAWQPTDEAQPQHF
CDR3nt: TGTGCCTGGCAACCAACGGATGAAGCTCAGCCCCAGCATTTT
abundance: many
v_gene: TRBV30
j_gene: TRBJ1-5
d_gene: -

CDR3aa: CATSDLTFGGRETQYF
CDR3nt: -
abundance: -
v_gene: TRBV24-1
j_gene: TRBJ2-5
d_gene: -

CDR3aa: CASSMTLYGYTF
CDR3nt: TGTGCCAGTAGTATGACCCTCTATGGCTACACCTTC
abundance: -
v_gene: TRBV19
j_gene: TRBJ1-2
d_gene: -

CDR3aa: CASRGGAHQISYEQYF
CDR3nt: TGTGCCAGCAGAGGGGGGGCACACCAGATCTCCTACGAGCAGTACTTC
abundance: many
v_gene: TRBV6-1
j_gene: TRBJ2-7
d_gene: -

CDR3aa: CASSSLLGTDRTNYGYTF
CDR3nt: TGTGCCAGCAGTTCCCTACTCGGGACGGACAGGACTAACTATGGCTACACCTTC
abundance: many
v_gene: TRBV28
j_gene: TRBJ1-2
d_gene: TRBD1

CDR3aa: CASSPPGLAGASQETQYF
CDR3nt: TGTGCCAGCAGTCCCCCTGGTTTAGCGGGCGCAAGCCAAGAGACCCAGTACTTC
abundance: few
v_gene: TRBV28
j_gene: TRBJ2-5
d_gene: TRBD2

CDR3aa: CASSYEGRPYEQYF
CDR3nt: TGTGCCAGCAGTTACGAGGGGCGACCCTACGAGCAGTACTTC
abundance: many
v_gene: TRBV6-2/TRBV6-3
j_gene: TRBJ2-7
d_gene: -

CDR3aa: CSVYTGISNTGELFF
CDR3nt: TGCAGCGTTTATACAGGGATATCGAACACCGGGGAGCTGTTTTTT
abundance: few
v_gene: TRBV29-1
j_gene: TRBJ2-2
d_gene: -

CDR3aa: CAISADGGNSPLHF
CDR3nt: TGTGCCATCAGCGCGGACGGGGGCAATTCACCCCTCCACTTT
abundance: many
v_gene: TRBV10-3
j_gene: TRBJ1-6
d_gene: -

CDR3aa: CASTFGAMNTEAFF
CDR3nt: TGTGCCAGCACCTTTGGGGCCATGAACACTGAAGCTTTCTTT
abundance: many
v_gene: TRBV6-1
j_gene: TRBJ1-1
d_gene: -

CDR3aa: CASRTEGTQSSYEQYF
CDR3nt: TGTGCCAGCAGAACAGAAGGGACACAGAGCTCCTACGAGCAGTACTTC
abundance: many
v_gene: TRBV28
j_gene: TRBJ2-7
d_gene: -

CDR3aa: CATSRDRARAFF
CDR3nt: TGTGCCACCAGCAGAGACAGGGCCAGAGCTTTCTTT
abundance: many
v_gene: TRBV15
j_gene: TRBJ1-1
d_gene: -

CDR3aa: CSARADRNTEAFF
CDR3nt: TGCAGTGCTAGAGCGGACAGGAACACTGAAGCTTTCTTT
abundance: many
v_gene: TRBV20-1
j_gene: TRBJ1-1
d_gene: -

CDR3aa: CASSLPGNIQYF
CDR3nt: TGTGCCAGCAGCTTACCGGGAAACATTCAGTACTTC
abundance: many
v_gene: TRBV7-9
j_gene: TRBJ2-4
d_gene: -

CDR3aa: CASTRFSGIDEQYF
CDR3nt: TGTGCCAGCACCCGGTTTAGCGGGATCGACGAGCAGTACTTC
abundance: many
v_gene: TRBV2
j_gene: TRBJ2-7
d_gene: TRBD2

CDR3aa: CASSEYRNTEAFF
CDR3nt: TGTGCCAGCAGCGAATACAGGAACACTGAAGCTTTCTTT
abundance: many
v_gene: TRBV14
j_gene: TRBJ1-1
d_gene: -

CDR3aa: CASRTGTGGLSYTF
CDR3nt: TGTGCCAGCAGAACCGGGACAGGGGGCCTAAGCTACACCTTC
abundance: many
v_gene: TRBV28
j_gene: TRBJ1-2
d_gene: TRBD1

CDR3aa: CASSLIKGYTEAFF
CDR3nt: TGTGCCAGCAGCTTAATCAAGGGTTACACTGAAGCTTTCTTT
abundance: many
v_gene: TRBV7-2
j_gene: TRBJ1-1
d_gene: -

CDR3aa: CASSERLAGTNEQYF
CDR3nt: TGTGCCAGCAGTGAACGGCTAGCGGGGACGAACGAGCAGTACTTC
abundance: many
v_gene: TRBV2
j_gene: TRBJ2-7
d_gene: TRBD2

CDR3aa: CASSDGRAGNEQYF
CDR3nt: TGTGCCAGCAGTGATGGGCGAGCGGGAAACGAGCAGTACTTC
abundance: many
v_gene: TRBV25-1
j_gene: TRBJ2-7
d_gene: TRBD2

CDR3aa: CASSSAPGLAGPNFQETQYF
CDR3nt: TGTGCCAGCAGCTCCGCTCCGGGACTAGCGGGCCCTAATTTCCAAGAGACCCAGTACTTC
abundance: many
v_gene: TRBV7-2
j_gene: TRBJ2-5
d_gene: TRBD2

CDR3aa: CASSSGTGPGELFF
CDR3nt: TGTGCCAGCAGTTCCGGGACAGGTCCCGGGGAGCTGTTTTTT
abundance: few
v_gene: TRBV28
j_gene: TRBJ2-2
d_gene: TRBD1

CDR3aa: CASSMDAGGNSPLHF
CDR3nt: TGTGCCAGTAGTATGGACGCGGGGGGCAATTCACCCCTCCACTTT
abundance: few
v_gene: TRBV19
j_gene: TRBJ1-6
d_gene: -

CDR3aa: CASSLVPGHPLGEQYF
CDR3nt: TGTGCCAGCAGCTTAGTTCCAGGCCACCCCTTGGGCGAGCAGTACTTC
abundance: many
v_gene: TRBV11-2
j_gene: TRBJ2-7
d_gene: -

CDR3aa: CASSLGVAGGFGYTF
CDR3nt: TGTGCCAGCAGCTTAGGAGTTGCAGGGGGCTTTGGCTACACCTTC
abundance: many
v_gene: TRBV11-2
j_gene: TRBJ1-2
d_gene: TRBD1

CDR3aa: CASSVEGRATQETQYF
CDR3nt: TGTGCCAGCAGCGTAGAGGGCAGGGCAACCCAAGAGACCCAGTACTTC
abundance: many
v_gene: TRBV9
j_gene: TRBJ2-5
d_gene: -

CDR3aa: CASSLGFRGQTQYF
CDR3nt: TGTGCCAGCAGCTTGGGTTTCAGGGGACAGACCCAGTACTTC
abundance: many
v_gene: TRBV7-2
j_gene: TRBJ2-5
d_gene: -

CDR3aa: CASSPRGQDTQYF
CDR3nt: TGTGCCAGCTCACCACGGGGCCAAGATACGCAGTATTTT
abundance: many
v_gene: TRBV18
j_gene: TRBJ2-3
d_gene: -

CDR3aa: CASRPDAGVNTEAFF
CDR3nt: TGTGCCAGCAGACCAGATGCGGGGGTGAACACTGAAGCTTTCTTT
abundance: many
v_gene: TRBV6-1
j_gene: TRBJ1-1
d_gene: -

CDR3aa: CASSLYGQQETQYF
CDR3nt: TGCGCCAGCAGCTTATACGGACAACAAGAGACCCAGTACTTC
abundance: many
v_gene: TRBV5-1
j_gene: TRBJ2-5
d_gene: -

CDR3aa: CASTRGQEYGYTF
CDR3nt: TGTGCCAGCACCCGCGGCCAGGAATATGGCTACACCTTC
abundance: many
v_gene: TRBV6-5
j_gene: TRBJ1-2
d_gene: -